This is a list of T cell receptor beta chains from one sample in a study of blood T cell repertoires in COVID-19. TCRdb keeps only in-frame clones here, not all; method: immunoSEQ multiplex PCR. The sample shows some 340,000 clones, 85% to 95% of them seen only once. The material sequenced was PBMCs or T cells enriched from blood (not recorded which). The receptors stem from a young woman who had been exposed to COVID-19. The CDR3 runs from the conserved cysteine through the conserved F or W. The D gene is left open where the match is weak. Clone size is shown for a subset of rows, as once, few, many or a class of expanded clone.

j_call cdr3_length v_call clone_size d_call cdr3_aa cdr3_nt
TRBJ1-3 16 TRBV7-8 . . CASSLGRIFPSYVLYF TGTGCCAGCAGCTTAGGTCGTATTTTCCCCTCTTATGTCCTATATTTT
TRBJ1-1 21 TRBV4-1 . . CASSQEFHRRGGERMNTEAFF TGCGCCAGCAGCCAAGAATTTCATAGGAGGGGAGGGGAGCGCATGAACACTGAAGCTTTCTTT
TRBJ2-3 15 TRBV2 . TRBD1 CASIPWDRVTDTQYF TGTGCCAGCATTCCTTGGGACAGAGTCACAGATACGCAGTATTTT
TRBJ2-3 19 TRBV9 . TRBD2 CASSYLVGSGGPSTDTQYF TGTGCCAGCAGCTACCTTGTTGGTAGCGGGGGGCCTAGCACAGATACGCAGTATTTT
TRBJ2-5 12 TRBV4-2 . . CASSRLEETQYF TGTGCCAGCAGCCGCTTAGAGGAGACCCAGTACTTC
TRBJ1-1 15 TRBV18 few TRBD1 CASSPQGADYTEAFF TGTGCCAGCTCACCGCAGGGGGCTGACTATACTGAAGCTTTCTTT
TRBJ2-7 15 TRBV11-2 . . CASSFRVSPSYEQYF TGTGCCAGCAGCTTCAGGGTCTCTCCTAGCTACGAGCAGTACTTC
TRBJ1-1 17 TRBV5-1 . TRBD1 CASSSPGQGAGTTEAFF TGCGCCAGCAGCTCTCCGGGACAGGGGGCGGGGACCACTGAAGCTTTCTTT
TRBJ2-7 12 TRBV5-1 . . CASSSVAHEQYF TGCGCCAGCAGCTCCGTGGCCCACGAGCAGTACTTC
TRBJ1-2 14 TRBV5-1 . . CASSSPGSIYGYTF TGCGCCAGCAGCTCCCCCGGTTCAATCTATGGCTACACCTTC
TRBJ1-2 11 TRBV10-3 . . CAISEGRGYTF TGTGCCATCAGTGAAGGGAGAGGCTACACCTTC
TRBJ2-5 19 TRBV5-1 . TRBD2 CASSARLAGGSYPQETQYF TGCGCCAGCAGCGCCAGACTAGCGGGGGGCTCGTATCCCCAAGAGACCCAGTACTTC
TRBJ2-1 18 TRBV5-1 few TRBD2 CASSLELAGPQGYNEQFF TGCGCCAGCAGCTTAGAACTAGCGGGCCCTCAGGGGTACAATGAGCAGTTCTTC
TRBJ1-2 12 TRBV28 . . CASSPAEYGYTF TGTGCCAGCAGTCCGGCGGAGTATGGCTACACCTTC
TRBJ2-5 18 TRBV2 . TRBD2 CASSTDTERGAFQETQYF TGTGCCAGCAGCACCGACACGGAGCGGGGGGCTTTCCAAGAGACCCAGTACTTC
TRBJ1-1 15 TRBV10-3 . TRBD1 CAISPPGQGFQRAFF TGTGCCATCAGCCCACCGGGACAGGGGTTTCAAAGAGCTTTCTTT
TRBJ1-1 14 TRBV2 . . CASSEWDERTEAFF TGTGCCAGCAGTGAATGGGATGAGCGGACTGAAGCTTTCTTT
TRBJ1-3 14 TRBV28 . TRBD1 CASLDRGTGNTIYF TGTGCCAGTTTGGACAGGGGGACTGGAAACACCATATATTTT
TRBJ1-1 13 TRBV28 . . CASVLNRVGSAFF TGTGCCAGCGTTTTGAACAGGGTAGGGTCGGCTTTCTTT
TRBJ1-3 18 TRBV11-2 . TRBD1 CASSLEAYRGHSGNTIYF TGTGCCAGCAGCTTAGAGGCGTACAGGGGCCACTCTGGAAACACCATATATTTT
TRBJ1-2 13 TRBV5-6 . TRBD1 CASLAQGHYGYTF TGTGCCAGCCTCGCACAGGGGCACTATGGCTACACCTTC
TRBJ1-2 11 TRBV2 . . CASVRRGGYTF TGTGCCAGCGTCCGCAGGGGTGGCTACACCTTC
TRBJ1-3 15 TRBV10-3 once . CAISEGVSSGNTIYF TGTGCCATCAGTGAGGGAGTGTCCTCTGGAAACACCATATATTTT
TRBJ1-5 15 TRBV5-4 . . CASSLDQGSNQPQHF TGTGCCAGCAGCTTGGATCAGGGTAGCAATCAGCCCCAGCATTTT
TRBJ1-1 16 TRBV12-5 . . CASGLVVSGLRTEAFF TGTGCTAGTGGTTTGGTAGTCTCGGGGTTGAGAACTGAAGCTTTCTTT
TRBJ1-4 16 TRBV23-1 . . CASSQLPLATNEKLFF TGCGCCAGCAGTCAACTCCCCCTCGCAACTAATGAAAAACTGTTTTTT
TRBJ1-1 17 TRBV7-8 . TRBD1 CASSLAAGGKWNTEAFF TGTGCCAGCAGCTTAGCGGCAGGGGGAAAATGGAACACTGAAGCTTTCTTT
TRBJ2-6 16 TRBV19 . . CASTKTASSGANVLTF TGTGCCAGTACCAAGACGGCTAGCTCTGGGGCCAACGTCCTGACTTTC
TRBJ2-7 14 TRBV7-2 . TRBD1 CASRGQGSSYEQYF TGTGCCAGCAGAGGACAGGGGAGCTCCTACGAGCAGTACTTC
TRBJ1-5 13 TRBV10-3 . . CAISARGNQPQHF TGTGCCATCAGTGCCAGGGGCAATCAGCCCCAGCATTTT
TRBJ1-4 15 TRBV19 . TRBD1 CASSQQGAANEKLFF TGTGCCAGTAGCCAACAGGGGGCGGCTAATGAAAAACTGTTTTTT
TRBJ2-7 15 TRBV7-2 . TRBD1 CASSPWTGSSYEQYF TGTGCCAGCAGCCCCTGGACAGGGAGCTCCTACGAGCAGTACTTC
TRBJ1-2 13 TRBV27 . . CASSPDFNYGYTF TGTGCCAGCAGTCCGGACTTTAACTATGGCTACACCTTC